The 26 T cell receptor beta chains below all came from one sample that was sequenced in a study of blood T cell repertoires in COVID-19. Sequencing used immunoSEQ multiplex PCR; TCRdb keeps in-frame clones, though not all of them. In the table there are 150,000 or so clones, over 75% of which are singletons. The sample comprised PBMCs or T cells enriched from blood (not recorded which). The receptor source for this set is a woman aged 45-65 years who had recovered from COVID-19.

This rearrangement joins TRBV12-5 to TRBJ1-2; tentative D call: TRBD1 (5 bases). Trimming took 0 bases from V and 4 from J, leaving 12 bases between them. The CDR3 consists of 15 residues. The germline V gene has CDR1 LGHNT and CDR2 FRNRAP. CDR3 amino acids: CASGLVLQVLYGYTF. In DNA, the CDR3 is TGTGCTAGTGGTTTGGTCCTACAGGTCCTCTATGGCTACACCTTC.

The gene calls are TRBV25-1 and TRBJ2-1; D is possibly TRBD2 (5 bases). The CDR3 is 13 residues long. CDR1 MGHDK and CDR2 SYGVNS come from the germline V gene. V lost 8 bases to trimming and J lost 6 bases, with 14 bases between them. DNA for the CDR3: TGTGCCAGCCGGAAAGCTGGGAGCAATGAGCAGTTCTTC. It encodes CASRKAGSNEQFF.

This chain links TRBV4-1 with TRBJ2-7, with 7 bases identical to TRBD2. V trimming: 1 base; J trimming: 7 bases; junction bases outside the gene matches: 10. The germline gives CDR1 MGHRA, CDR2 YSYEKL. The CDR3 is made up of 15 amino acids. The CDR3: CASSQVSGVVGEQYF. CDR3 coding DNA: TGCGCCAGCAGCCAAGTAAGCGGGGTTGTGGGGGAGCAGTACTTC.

The CDR3 DNA reads as TGTGCCAGCAGTTTGCGGGGGGCGAGCACTGAAGCTTTCTTT. Its protein product is CASSLRGASTEAFF. The chain joins TRBV27 to TRBJ1-1; a weak D match, TRBD1 (6 bases). Per the germline V gene, CDR1 is MNHEY and CDR2 is SMNVEV (reference sequence). The CDR3 has 14 amino acids. Deletions cut 3 bases from V and 4 bases from J, with 12 bases between.

The V and J genes are TRBV14 and TRBJ2-5, with D hard to call. The V end lost 0 bases, the J end lost 2 bases, and 10 bases lay between the germline ends. The CDR3 sequence is 15 residues long. CDR1 and CDR2 from the germline V gene are SGHDN and FVKESK. The chain's CDR3 is CASSQEGTKQETQYF. In nucleotides, the CDR3 is TGTGCCAGCAGCCAAGAGGGCACAAAGCAAGAGACCCAGTACTTC.

The genes are TRBV28 and TRBJ1-1, with D possibly TRBD1 on 6 matching bases. The CDR3 sequence is 13 residues long. The ends were cut back, 3 bases at V and 8 bases at J, with 13 bases in the middle. CDR1 and CDR2 from the germline V gene are MDHEN and SYDVKM. This chain's CDR3 is CASSFGGREEAFF. The CDR3 coding sequence is TGTGCCAGCAGTTTCGGGGGGCGCGAGGAAGCTTTCTTT.

This clone was seen only once. The chain has TRBV10-3 and TRBJ2-3; D is unclear. V gave up 4 bases and J gave up 3 bases, with 8 bases separating them. The CDR3 loop spans 13 amino acids. The germline gives CDR1 ENHRY, CDR2 SYGVKD. This chain's CDR3 is CAISGTETDTQYF. The CDR3 DNA sequence: TGTGCCATCAGTGGTACAGAGACAGATACGCAGTATTTT.

This clone appeared a few times. The rearrangement links TRBV14 to TRBJ2-7; TRBD2 matches 15 bases. The ends lost 5 bases at V and 4 bases at J; junction bases unmatched: 6. The CDR3 extends over 16 amino acids. CDR1 and CDR2 (germline): SGHDN, FVKESK. This chain's CDR3 is CASSAGTSGRRYEQYF. The CDR3 nucleotides are TGTGCCAGCAGCGCCGGGACTAGCGGGAGGAGGTACGAGCAGTACTTC.

This sequence joins TRBV5-6 and TRBJ1-1; TRBD1 agrees at 9 bases. Looked up from germline, CDR1 is SGHDT and CDR2 is YYEEEE. The CDR3 has 15 amino acids. V dropped 4 bases and J dropped 4; count of bases not matched to a gene: 8. CDR3 region: CASSPRDRDVTEAFF. CDR3 nucleotide sequence: TGTGCCAGCAGCCCTAGGGACAGGGATGTCACTGAAGCTTTCTTT.

The chain is built from TRBV6-6 and TRBJ2-3; TRBD2 matches 10 bases. J was trimmed by 3 bases and V by 7 bases; bases with no gene match: 7. The CDR3 is made up of 15 amino acids. Germline-derived CDR1 and CDR2 are MNHNY and SVGAGI (reference sequence). The CDR3 region is CASTVAGGLTDTQYF. The CDR3 nucleotides read TGTGCCAGCACCGTAGCGGGGGGATTGACAGATACGCAGTATTTT.

The chain joins TRBV7-9 to TRBJ2-2; possibly TRBD1 for D (7 bases). Germline assignment: CDR1 SEHNR and CDR2 FQNEAQ (reference sequence). The CDR3 runs 14 residues. Trimming took off 6 bases at V and 2 bases at J, with 10 bases between the two ends. DNA for the CDR3: TGTGCCAGCAGGCGGGACAGAAACACCGGGGAGCTGTTTTTT. As protein: CASRRDRNTGELFF.

This clone was seen more than once but under ten times. In nucleotides, the CDR3 is TGTGCCAGCAGCGGCAGGGTAGGCGAAAAACTGTTTTTT. Its translation: CASSGRVGEKLFF. V and J are TRBV2 and TRBJ1-4; possible D gene TRBD1, 5 bases. V lost 6 bases to trimming and J lost 8 bases, with 13 bases between them. Germline CDR1 and CDR2: SNHLY and FYNNEI. The CDR3 contains 13 residues.

This clone appeared once. The chain couples TRBV19 to TRBJ2-1, with TRBD2 matching over 7 bases. The CDR3 covers 20 residues. V lost 6 bases to trimming and J lost 6 bases; unmatched junction nucleotides: 26. CDR1 is LNHDA and CDR2 is SQIVND in the germline V gene (reference sequence). CDR3 sequence: CASRPTLGRAGSRRGNEQFF. DNA of the CDR3: TGTGCCAGTAGACCCACGCTAGGGAGGGCCGGGAGTCGCCGAGGCAATGAGCAGTTCTTC.

The chain has TRBV11-2 and TRBJ2-3; 10 bases are shared with TRBD2. Germline lookup yields CDR1 SGHAT and CDR2 FQNNGV. CDR3 size: 17 residues. With 5 bases clipped from V and 4 bases from J, the junction kept 12 bases outside the gene matches. CDR3 nucleotide sequence: TGTGCCAGCAGCAGCAGGCCGGGACTAGCGCTTCCAGATACGCAGTATTTT. It encodes CASSSRPGLALPDTQYF.

J is TRBJ1-3 and V is TRBV18, with D perhaps matching TRBD1 (5 bases). Germline-derived CDR1 and CDR2 are KGHSH and LQKENI. Deletions cut 3 bases from V and 1 base from J, with 7 bases between. The CDR3 is made up of 14 amino acids. The CDR3, as DNA: TGTGCCAGCTCACCGGGGCAGTCTGGAAACACCATATATTTT. Amino acids: CASSPGQSGNTIYF.

The chain couples TRBV6-4 to TRBJ2-2; 12 positions agree with TRBD2. Trimming cost V 6 bases and J 0 bases; bases outside gene matches: 14. Germline CDR1 MRHNA, CDR2 SNTAGT. The CDR3 runs 20 residues. The CDR3 nucleotides are TGTGCCAGCAGAGAGAGCACGACTAGCGGGAGTAGTGCGAACACCGGGGAGCTGTTTTTT. Protein: CASRESTTSGSSANTGELFF.

The CDR3 sequence: CSVQPGLAGAQFF. The DNA of the CDR3 is TGCAGCGTACAACCGGGACTAGCGGGAGCTCAGTTCTTC. The chain has TRBV29-1 and TRBJ2-1, with 14 bases aligning to TRBD2. This CDR3 spans 13 amino acids. Looked up from germline, CDR1 is SQVTM and CDR2 is ANQGSEA. With V trimmed by 6 bases and J by 13 bases, 8 bases remained unmatched.

The V gene is TRBV7-2, the J gene TRBJ2-5, with 13 bases fitting TRBD2. This CDR3 contains 15 residues. CDR1 and CDR2 (germline): SGHTA, FQGNSA. J was trimmed by 5 bases and V by 1 base; bases with no gene match: 1. The CDR3 region has the DNA TGTGCCAGCAGCTTAGTGGGACTAGCGGGGGAGACCCAGTACTTC. It translates to CASSLVGLAGETQYF.

The rearrangement uses TRBV2 and TRBJ2-1, with TRBD2 as a possible D gene (5 bases). This CDR3 spans 13 amino acids. The germline CDR1 and CDR2 sequences are SNHLY and FYNNEI. The V end lost 2 bases, the J end lost 5 bases, and 7 bases lay between the germline ends. CDR3 bases: TGTGCCAGCAGTGAAAATAGCGACAATGAGCAGTTCTTC. Residues: CASSENSDNEQFF.

The chain employs TRBV24-1 and TRBJ1-5, with 7 bases identical to TRBD1. The J segment lost 0 bases and the V segment lost 5 bases, leaving 9 bases of the junction unmatched. Germline values: CDR1 KGHDR, CDR2 SFDVKD. The CDR3 is 17 amino acids. The DNA for the CDR3 is TGTGCCACCAGTGCGAGACAGGGCGGTTATAGCAATCAGCCCCAGCATTTT. It translates to CATSARQGGYSNQPQHF.

The chain employs TRBV18 and TRBJ1-1; D not certain. CDR3 length: 13 residues. The germline CDR1 and CDR2 sequences are KGHSH and LQKENI. V lost 3 bases, J lost 1 base, and 6 bases lay in between. CDR3 region: CASSPGKNTEAFF. Written as DNA, the CDR3 is TGTGCCAGCTCACCGGGCAAGAACACTGAAGCTTTCTTT.

The J gene is TRBJ1-1, the V gene TRBV20-1; unclear D gene. The V and J ends lost 3 bases and 4 bases respectively, with 9 bases between them. This CDR3 contains 12 residues. The germline V gene encodes CDR1 DFQATT and CDR2 SNEGSKA (reference sequence). The CDR3 DNA sequence: TGCAGTGCTAGTTCGGGGAGCACTGAAGCTTTCTTT. Its protein product is CSASSGSTEAFF.

The V and J genes are TRBV27 and TRBJ2-1; 7 positions agree with TRBD1. This CDR3 region has 13 residues. Germline lookup yields CDR1 MNHEY and CDR2 SMNVEV (reference sequence). With 4 bases clipped from V and 8 bases from J, the junction kept 5 bases outside the gene matches. As DNA, the CDR3 is TGTGCCAGCAGTTACAGAAGGGGGCATGAGCAGTTCTTC. Translating it yields CASSYRRGHEQFF.

This chain connects TRBV11-2 to TRBJ2-4; 8 bases map to TRBD2. The germline gives CDR1 SGHAT, CDR2 FQNNGV. V lost 5 bases to trimming and J lost 1 base; unmatched junction nucleotides: 16. This CDR3 contains 19 residues. This CDR3 is CASSPRTASGSVAKNIQYF. The DNA for the CDR3 is TGTGCCAGCAGCCCACGTACGGCTAGCGGGTCCGTTGCCAAAAACATTCAGTACTTC.

V is TRBV19 and J is TRBJ2-5; 14 nucleotides agree with TRBD2. Trimming took 4 bases from V and 2 from J; bases not matched to a gene: 6. The germline V gene encodes CDR1 LNHDA and CDR2 SQIVND (reference sequence). The CDR3 spans 17 residues. In DNA, the CDR3 is TGTGCCAGTAGTAACCAGGGACTAGCGGGAGTTCAAGAGACCCAGTACTTC. Its translation: CASSNQGLAGVQETQYF.

The V gene is TRBV28, the J gene TRBJ1-4; 8 nucleotides align to TRBD1. The CDR3 has 15 residues. Germline CDR1 MDHEN, CDR2 SYDVKM. V trimming: 5 bases; J trimming: 4 bases; junction bases outside the gene matches: 6. CDR3 DNA sequence: TGTGCCAGCAGTCCGGGGGACAGGATTAATGAAAAACTGTTTTTT. Translating it yields CASSPGDRINEKLFF. Combining the CDR3 with reference TRBV28 and TRBJ1-4 gives the whole variable domain DVKVTQSSRYLVKRTGEKVFLECVQDMDHENMFWYRQDPGLGLRLIYFSYDVKMKEKGDIPEGYSVSREKKERFSLILESASTNQTSMYLCASSPGDRINEKLFFGSGTQLSVL.